Here is one TCR beta chain with its context. In its sample, this clonotype comes out as medium-sized (0.01 to 0.1%). This receptor's antigen is unknown. No base quality information exists; no much larger clone differs at one position. Relative to germline, V is 2 bases shorter and J is 1 base shorter, with 4 bases between their ends. The germline V gene gives CDR1 as SGHRS and CDR2 as YFSETQ. From the cysteine through the phenylalanine, the CDR3 covers 13 amino acids. Only the CDR3 portion is preserved as DNA: 39 bases, with reading frame beginning at the first base. The sample is drawn from a study of regulatory and conventional T cells in breast cancer (dated by TCRdb to the mid-2010s). Libraries came from PCR. Sequencing was carried out with an Illumina MiSeq. TCRdb applied fastp at Q25 and MiXCR to the public reads, then kept only in-frame beta chains. All rows with the same CDR3 protein become a single entry with the most common DNA and genes. Here the sample has about 10,000 distinct CDR3 sequences; approximately 30% occur a single time. Under 7.5% of the sample lies in the top ten.

This TCR derives from a male donor in good health. The specimen was conventional T cells from blood. This receptor chain uses TRBV5-1 and TRBJ1-5; the D gene cannot be resolved reliably. For the CDR3, the sequence is CASSLGSNQPQHF. The bases read TGCGCCAGCAGCTTAGGGAGCAATCAGCCCCAGCATTTT.